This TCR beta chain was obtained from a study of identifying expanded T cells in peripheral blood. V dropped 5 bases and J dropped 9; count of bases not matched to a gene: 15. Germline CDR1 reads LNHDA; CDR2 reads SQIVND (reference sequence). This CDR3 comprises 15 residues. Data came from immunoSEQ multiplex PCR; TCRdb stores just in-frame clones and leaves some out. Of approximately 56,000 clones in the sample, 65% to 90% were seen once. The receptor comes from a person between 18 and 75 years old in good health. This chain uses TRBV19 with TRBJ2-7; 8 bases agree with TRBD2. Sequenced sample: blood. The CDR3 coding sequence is TGTGCCAGTAGTGCGGGAGGACTAGCCAAAGGCGGGCAGTACTTC. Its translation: CASSAGGLAKGGQYF. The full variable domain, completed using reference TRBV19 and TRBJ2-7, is DGGITQSPKYLFRKEGQNVTLSCEQNLNHDAMYWYRQDPGQGLRLIYYSQIVNDFQKGDIAEGYSVSREKKESFPLTVTSAQKNPTAFYLCASSAGGLAKGGQYFGPGTRLTVT.